The 17 T cell receptor beta chains below come from one sample, sequenced in a study of cytomegalovirus exposure and HLA in healthy donors (TCRdb year 2017). Preparation of the library involved the immunoSEQ multiplex PCR assay. For the multiplex PCR, a mixture combining 60 forward primers for TCR Vbeta segments and 13 reverse primers for TCR Jbeta segments was used. The table comes from immuneACCESS by way of TCRdb, which keeps in-frame sequences with V and J called. Part of the clones is missing from these tables; in studies checked, under half for an unresolved V gene and the rest for unknown reasons. Recorded for this sample are some 150,000 clones; roughly 76% of them occurred a single time. The biggest ten clones account for around 1.6% of the sample. Sequencing input: PBMCs. These receptors originate from a female donor in good health and CMV-seronegative.

The rearrangement links TRBV15 to TRBJ1-1; D may be TRBD1 (6 bases). The CDR3 length is 13 residues. V was shortened by 5 bases and J by 4 bases, with 11 bases between the two germline ends. Germline values: CDR1 LNHNV, CDR2 YYDKDF (reference sequence). CDR3 sequence: CATSPRGGTEAFF. CDR3 bases: TGTGCCACCAGCCCGAGAGGGGGCACTGAAGCTTTCTTT.

V usage is TRBV29-1 and J usage is TRBJ1-5, with 7 bases fitting TRBD1. The CDR3 has 12 residues. Trimming took 8 bases from V and 5 from J; bases not matched to a gene: 6. Per the germline V gene, CDR1 is SQVTM and CDR2 is ANQGSEA. CDR3 region: CSIRQGDQPQHF. The CDR3 DNA follows: TGCAGCATCCGACAGGGAGATCAGCCCCAGCATTTT.

The chain has TRBV6-5 and TRBJ2-7; 10 bases match TRBD2. V was pared by 4 bases and J by 5 bases, with 8 bases of the junction left unmatched. There are 15 residues in the CDR3. CDR1 is MNHEY, CDR2 SVGAGI, per germline. This CDR3 is CASSLGSGGSNEQYF. CDR3 nucleotide sequence: TGTGCCAGCAGTTTAGGTAGCGGGGGGTCCAACGAGCAGTACTTC.

The chain joins TRBV9 to TRBJ2-1; TRBD2 is a possible D gene (5 bases). Deletions cut 0 bases from V and 5 bases from J, with 12 bases between. Germline-derived CDR1 and CDR2 are SGDLS and YYNGEE. CDR3 length equals 15 residues. The CDR3 DNA reads as TGTGCCAGCAGCGTAGAGACTATCCTGGACAATGAGCAGTTCTTC. As protein: CASSVETILDNEQFF.

This clone was seen more than once but under ten times. The V gene is TRBV5-4, the J gene TRBJ2-6, with a possible D match to TRBD2 (6 bases). Trimming stripped 4 bases from V and 0 bases from J, with 20 bases between. Per germline, CDR1 SGHNT and CDR2 YYREEE (reference sequence). The CDR3 spans 19 residues. The CDR3 DNA follows: TGTGCCAGCAGCGCGGGGTTGGTTCAGGGCGCCTCTGGGGCCAACGTCCTGACTTTC. It specifies CASSAGLVQGASGANVLTF.

This rearrangement joins TRBV7-2 to TRBJ2-7; TRBD2 is a possible D gene (8 bases). The CDR3 length is 16 residues. Trimming left V 5 bases short and J 3 bases short, with 20 bases between. CDR1 and CDR2 (germline): SGHTA, FQGNSA. The DNA for the CDR3 is TGTGCCAGCAGCCCTCAGGGGGGTCGGGAGGGCTACGAGCAGTACTTC. It yields the protein CASSPQGGREGYEQYF.

V usage is TRBV10-1 and J usage is TRBJ2-2, with 14 positions matching TRBD2. The CDR3 spans 14 residues. The junction had 2 bases not matched to a gene; V was cut back by 8 bases and J by 6 bases. Germline CDR1 and CDR2: WNHNN and SYGVQD (reference sequence). CDR3 in DNA: TGCGCCAGCCAGACTAGCGGGGGGGCCGGGGAGCTGTTTTTT. Encoded protein: CASQTSGGAGELFF.

CDR3 coding DNA: TGTGCCAGCTCACCCTTACAGGGGCAACCGGATGGCTACACCTTC. It codes for CASSPLQGQPDGYTF. This chain uses TRBV18 with TRBJ1-2; the match to TRBD1 covers 7 bases. This CDR3 has 15 amino acids. CDR1 and CDR2 from the germline V gene are KGHSH and LQKENI. The V segment lost 3 bases and the J segment 6 bases; nucleotides outside the gene matches: 10.

The rearrangement uses TRBV5-1 and TRBJ2-3, with 11 bases lining up with TRBD2. V lost 5 bases and J lost 3; bases outside the gene matches: 5. Germline values: CDR1 SGHRS, CDR2 YFSETQ. This CDR3 is built from 15 residues. The CDR3 nucleotides read TGCGCCAGCAGACAGACTAGCGGGACAACAGATACGCAGTATTTT. Its protein is CASRQTSGTTDTQYF.

The genes are TRBV28 and TRBJ2-7; 8 bases are a match to TRBD2. The junction had 13 bases not matched to a gene; V was cut back by 2 bases and J by 4 bases. Germline V gene lookup returns CDR1 MDHEN and CDR2 SYDVKM. The CDR3 consists of 17 residues. Written as DNA, the CDR3 is TGTGCCAGCAGTTTAACTAATGGCCCGGGAGGGCTTTACGAGCAGTACTTC. Amino acids: CASSLTNGPGGLYEQYF.

The genes are TRBV19 and TRBJ2-1, with D possibly matching TRBD1 (5 bases). Germline-derived CDR1 and CDR2 are LNHDA and SQIVND (reference sequence). The CDR3 length is 12 residues. V was shortened by 7 bases and J by 5 bases, with 9 bases between the two germline ends. CDR3 in DNA: TGTGCCAGTACCCCAGGGCACAATGAGCAGTTCTTC. It is translated as CASTPGHNEQFF.

The rearrangement links TRBV19 to TRBJ2-2; 9 nucleotides agree with TRBD1. This CDR3 has 16 residues. From germline, CDR1 is LNHDA and CDR2 SQIVND (reference sequence). V lost 8 bases and J lost 1; bases outside the gene matches: 8. The CDR3 sequence is CASLTMGQGNTGELFF. CDR3 nucleotides: TGTGCCAGTCTCACGATGGGACAGGGGAACACCGGGGAGCTGTTTTTT. Filled out from reference TRBV19 and TRBJ2-2, the complete variable domain reads DGGITQSPKYLFRKEGQNVTLSCEQNLNHDAMYWYRQDPGQGLRLIYYSQIVNDFQKGDIAEGYSVSREKKESFPLTVTSAQKNPTAFYLCASLTMGQGNTGELFFGEGSRLTVL.

The chain uses TRBV5-6 and TRBJ2-1; 9 bases match TRBD2. This CDR3 is built from 17 residues. J was trimmed by 2 bases and V by 1 base; bases with no gene match: 7. CDR1 is SGHDT and CDR2 is YYEEEE in the germline V gene. CDR3 sequence reads: CASSLSFAGGAYNEQFF. The CDR3 DNA reads as TGTGCCAGCAGCTTGTCATTCGCGGGGGGGGCCTACAATGAGCAGTTCTTC.

The V gene is TRBV11-2, the J gene TRBJ1-1; D not certain. V was clipped by 5 bases and J by 1 base, with 11 bases between them. This CDR3 has 14 residues. The V gene's germline CDR1 is SGHAT and CDR2 FQNNGV. The CDR3 reads CASSPMSGNTEAFF. Written as DNA, the CDR3 is TGTGCCAGCAGCCCCATGTCCGGGAACACTGAAGCTTTCTTT.

The chain is built from TRBV18 and TRBJ2-3; TRBD1 agrees at 8 bases. With 3 bases clipped from V and 2 bases from J, the junction kept 13 bases outside the gene matches. Germline CDR1 KGHSH, CDR2 LQKENI. This CDR3 has 18 amino acids. The CDR3 protein is CASSPLAQTGAATDTQYF. As DNA, the CDR3 is TGTGCCAGCTCACCCTTAGCGCAGACAGGGGCGGCCACAGATACGCAGTATTTT. Based on the CDR3 plus reference TRBV18 and TRBJ2-3, the full variable domain is NAGVMQNPRHLVRRRGQEARLRCSPMKGHSHVYWYRQLPEEGLKFMVYLQKENIIDESGMPKERFSAEFPKEGPSILRIQQVVRGDSAAYFCASSPLAQTGAATDTQYFGPGTRLTVL.

V and J are TRBV13 and TRBJ2-2, with D possibly being TRBD1 (6 bases). V lost 8 bases to trimming and J lost 7 bases, with 14 bases between them. The CDR3 spans 13 residues. Germline V gives CDR1 PRHDT, CDR2 FYEKMQ (reference sequence). The DNA for the CDR3 is TGTGCCAGCCGAAAACAGGGTCTCGGGGAGCTGTTTTTT. It codes for CASRKQGLGELFF.

The gene calls are TRBV27 and TRBJ2-7; D not certain. The germline V gene encodes CDR1 MNHEY and CDR2 SMNVEV (reference sequence). V dropped 11 bases and J dropped 2 bases, with 19 bases sitting between them. The CDR3 has 14 amino acids. DNA for the CDR3: TGTGCCCATACGGGTGGCGAAGACCCCTACGAGCAGTACTTC. This translates into CAHTGGEDPYEQYF.